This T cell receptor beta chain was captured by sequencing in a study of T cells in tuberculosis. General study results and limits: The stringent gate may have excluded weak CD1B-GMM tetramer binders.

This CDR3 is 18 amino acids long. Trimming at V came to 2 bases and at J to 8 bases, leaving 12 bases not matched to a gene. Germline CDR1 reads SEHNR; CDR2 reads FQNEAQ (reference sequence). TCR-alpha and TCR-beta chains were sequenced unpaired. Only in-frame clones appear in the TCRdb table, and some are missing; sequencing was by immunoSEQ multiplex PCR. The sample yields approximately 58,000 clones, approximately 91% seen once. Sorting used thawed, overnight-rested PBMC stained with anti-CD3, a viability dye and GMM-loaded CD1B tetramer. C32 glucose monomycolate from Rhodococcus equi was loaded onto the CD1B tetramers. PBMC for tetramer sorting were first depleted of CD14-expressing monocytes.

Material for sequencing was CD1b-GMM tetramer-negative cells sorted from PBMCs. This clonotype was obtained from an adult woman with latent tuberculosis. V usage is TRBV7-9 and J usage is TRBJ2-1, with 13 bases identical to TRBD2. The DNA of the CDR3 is TGTGCCAGCAGCTTACGATCGGGGACTAGCGGGAAGGTCGATGAGCAGTTCTTC. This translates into CASSLRSGTSGKVDEQFF.